The rows below give T cell receptor beta chains drawn from one sample of a study of PD-1 blockade in classical Hodgkin lymphoma. TCRdb keeps only in-frame clones here, not all; method: immunoSEQ multiplex PCR. The sample has roughly 20,000 clones, about 80% seen once. The sample consisted of peripheral blood mononuclear cells (PBMCs), taken before the fourth cycle of nivolumab. These receptors were collected from a human donor with classical Hodgkin lymphoma. CDR3s include the opening cysteine and the closing phenylalanine or tryptophan. The D gene is left open where the match is weak. The listing skips clone size in some rows; elsewhere it reads once, few, many or a size class.

d_call,clone_size,j_call,v_call,cdr3_aa,cdr3_nt
-,-,TRBJ2-7,TRBV9,CASSEGLSSSYEQYF,TGTGCCAGCAGTGAGGGACTGTCTAGCTCCTACGAGCAGTACTTC
-,-,TRBJ1-3,TRBV5-1,CASRENSGNTIYF,TGCGCCAGCAGGGAAAACTCTGGAAACACCATATATTTT
-,-,TRBJ2-7,TRBV5-6,CASSLRHPNSYEQYF,TGTGCCAGCAGCTTGCGTCACCCGAACTCCTACGAGCAGTACTTC
TRBD2,-,TRBJ2-1,TRBV29-1,CSVARLAAYNEQFF,TGCAGCGTTGCTCGACTAGCGGCATACAATGAGCAGTTCTTC
-,-,TRBJ1-1,TRBV11-2,CASSLEWGRSNTEAFF,TGTGCCAGCAGCTTAGAGTGGGGCAGGTCTAACACTGAAGCTTTCTTT
-,-,TRBJ1-6,TRBV7-9,CASSPQGSSSSPLHF,TGTGCCAGCAGTCCACAGGGTTCTAGCTCTTCACCCCTCCACTTT
-,-,TRBJ1-2,TRBV5-5,CASSFEGGNYGYTF,TGTGCCAGCAGCTTTGAGGGGGGTAACTATGGCTACACCTTC
-,-,TRBJ1-2,TRBV5-4,CASSLEGYGYTF,TGTGCCAGCAGCTTAGAGGGCTATGGCTACACCTTC
TRBD1,-,TRBJ1-1,TRBV9,CASSAGVDRVGINTEAFF,TGTGCCAGCAGCGCGGGGGTAGACAGGGTGGGGATAAACACTGAAGCTTTCTTT
TRBD1,-,TRBJ2-5,TRBV5-4,CASSLASAGGSVKTQYF,TGTGCCAGCAGCTTGGCCTCGGCAGGGGGCAGTGTAAAGACCCAGTACTTC
-,-,TRBJ2-2,TRBV5-6,CASSLRRTNTGELFF,TGTGCCAGCAGCTTGCGGCGCACGAACACCGGGGAGCTGTTTTTT
TRBD1,-,TRBJ1-1,TRBV6-6,CASSARTGRDTEAFF,TGTGCCAGCAGTGCCCGGACAGGGAGGGACACTGAAGCTTTCTTT
-,-,TRBJ2-3,TRBV28,CASSLQASTDTQYF,TGTGCCAGCAGCCTACAGGCTAGCACAGATACGCAGTATTTT
TRBD1,few,TRBJ1-2,TRBV28,CASSLAQGARNYGYTF,TGTGCCAGCAGCCTCGCGCAGGGGGCCCGAAACTATGGCTACACCTTC
TRBD2,few,TRBJ2-5,TRBV11-2,CASSPLAGVGQETQYF,TGTGCCAGCAGCCCGCTAGCGGGAGTTGGCCAAGAGACCCAGTACTTC
-,-,TRBJ1-2,TRBV6-5,CASSYSLSSGGYTF,TGTGCCAGCAGTTACTCGTTATCATCCGGTGGCTACACCTTC
TRBD1,-,TRBJ2-3,TRBV19,CASSIWTGATDTQYF,TGTGCCAGTAGTATATGGACAGGGGCCACAGATACGCAGTATTTT
-,-,TRBJ2-5,TRBV7-2,CASSSDAYQTQYF,TGTGCCAGCAGCTCGGACGCTTATCAGACCCAGTACTTC
-,-,TRBJ2-5,TRBV7-7,CASSLTGLETQYF,TGTGCCAGCAGCTTGACGGGGCTGGAGACCCAGTACTTC
TRBD1,-,TRBJ2-5,TRBV6-6,CASSYSSGGTETQYF,TGTGCCAGCAGTTACAGTTCAGGGGGTACGGAGACCCAGTACTTC
-,once,TRBJ2-7,TRBV27,CASSLARDNYEQYF,TGTGCCAGCAGTTTAGCTCGGGACAACTACGAGCAGTACTTC
TRBD1,-,TRBJ2-5,TRBV7-3,CASSSGQVGTQYF,TGTGCCAGCAGCTCAGGACAGGTTGGGACCCAGTACTTC
TRBD2,-,TRBJ2-1,TRBV7-8,CASSNRDKSSGRVPFF,TGTGCCAGCAGTAATCGGGACAAAAGTAGCGGGAGGGTTCCGTTCTTC
-,once,TRBJ2-5,TRBV7-9,CASSPKETQYF,TGTGCCAGCAGCCCAAAAGAGACCCAGTACTTC
TRBD2,-,TRBJ2-7,TRBV30,CAWRVGGGREQYF,TGTGCCTGGAGAGTCGGGGGAGGGCGCGAGCAGTACTTC
-,-,TRBJ2-1,TRBV10-3,CAIRLRGNEQFF,TGTGCCATCAGGTTGAGGGGAAATGAGCAGTTCTTC
-,-,TRBJ2-2,TRBV5-6,CASSSTLSHFTGELFF,TGTGCCAGCAGTTCGACTCTGTCCCATTTCACCGGGGAGCTGTTTTTT
-,-,TRBJ1-5,TRBV28,CASSLGGFNQPQHF,TGTGCCAGCAGTTTAGGAGGGTTCAATCAGCCCCAGCATTTT
-,-,TRBJ2-5,TRBV7-8,CASSPRGGSGETQYF,TGTGCCAGCAGCCCCAGAGGGGGGTCTGGAGAGACCCAGTACTTC
TRBD1,-,TRBJ2-7,TRBV6-1,CASRGTGSSYEQYF,TGTGCCAGCAGAGGGACAGGGAGCTCCTACGAGCAGTACTTC
-,-,TRBJ1-2,TRBV7-8,CASSLVPVDGYTF,TGTGCCAGCAGCTTAGTCCCCGTAGATGGCTACACCTTC
TRBD1,-,TRBJ2-7,TRBV5-1,CASSLRDRQYYEQYF,TGCGCCAGCAGCCTAAGGGACAGGCAGTACTACGAGCAGTACTTC
-,-,TRBJ1-1,TRBV18,CASSPGRANTEAFF,TGTGCCAGCTCACCAGGACGGGCGAACACTGAAGCTTTCTTT
-,few,TRBJ2-7,TRBV2,CASSESGRWSYEQYF,TGTGCCAGCAGTGAGTCCGGTCGTTGGTCCTACGAGCAGTACTTC
TRBD1,-,TRBJ2-2,TRBV9,CASSVAGQGTGELFF,TGTGCCAGCAGCGTAGCGGGACAGGGAACCGGGGAGCTGTTTTTT
-,-,TRBJ2-5,TRBV5-1,CASSFPGSETQYF,TGCGCCAGCAGCTTTCCAGGGAGTGAGACCCAGTACTTC
-,-,TRBJ2-1,TRBV5-1,CASSLEQGGYNEQFF,TGCGCCAGCAGCTTGGAGCAGGGCGGGTACAATGAGCAGTTCTTC
TRBD1,-,TRBJ2-7,TRBV18,CASALTRLDRGYEQYF,TGTGCCAGCGCCCTCACACGATTAGACAGGGGGTACGAGCAGTACTTC
-,-,TRBJ1-1,TRBV30,CAWSVYGPGTFPLLAFF,TGTGCCTGGAGTGTATATGGCCCCGGGACATTCCCTCTGCTAGCTTTCTTT
-,-,TRBJ1-1,TRBV6-1,CASRDSSPLGAFF,TGTGCCAGCAGGGACAGTTCTCCCTTAGGAGCTTTCTTT
-,-,TRBJ1-1,TRBV5-1,CASSLGRASGATEAFF,TGCGCCAGCAGCTTGGGTAGGGCCTCGGGTGCCACTGAAGCTTTCTTT
TRBD1,-,TRBJ2-5,TRBV5-1,CASSWGTVVAETQYF,TGCGCCAGCAGCTGGGGGACAGTAGTTGCCGAGACCCAGTACTTC
-,-,TRBJ1-5,TRBV18,CASSPGNRIQPQHF,TGTGCCAGCTCACCAGGAAATAGGATACAGCCCCAGCATTTT
TRBD2,-,TRBJ2-1,TRBV5-1,CASSPIAGGPIEQFF,TGCGCCAGCAGCCCCATAGCGGGGGGGCCTATTGAGCAGTTCTTC
TRBD1,once,TRBJ1-2,TRBV6-1,CASSDRQGAGGYTF,TGTGCCAGCAGCGACCGACAGGGGGCGGGCGGCTACACCTTC
-,-,TRBJ1-1,TRBV28,CAAKNRLMNTEAFF,TGTGCCGCAAAAAATCGCCTAATGAACACTGAAGCTTTCTTT
TRBD1,-,TRBJ2-5,TRBV5-1,CASSLGGTEETQYF,TGCGCCAGCAGCTTGGGGGGGACAGAAGAGACCCAGTACTTC
-,-,TRBJ2-7,TRBV7-9,CASSPPDRIGSYEQYF,TGTGCCAGCAGCCCCCCCGACAGAATCGGCTCCTACGAGCAGTACTTC
-,-,TRBJ2-7,TRBV5-1,CASSLIANSQEQYF,TGCGCCAGCAGCTTAATCGCAAATAGCCAGGAGCAGTACTTC
-,-,TRBJ1-6,TRBV5-6,CASSPSLGVNNSPLHF,TGTGCCAGCAGCCCCTCTTTAGGGGTTAATAATTCACCCCTCCACTTT
-,-,TRBJ1-2,TRBV19,CASSLGASYGYTF,TGTGCCAGTAGTCTCGGGGCCAGCTATGGCTACACCTTC
TRBD2,-,TRBJ2-1,TRBV11-2,CASSFAPGLAGGNNEQFF,TGTGCCAGCAGCTTCGCGCCGGGACTAGCGGGGGGAAACAATGAGCAGTTCTTC